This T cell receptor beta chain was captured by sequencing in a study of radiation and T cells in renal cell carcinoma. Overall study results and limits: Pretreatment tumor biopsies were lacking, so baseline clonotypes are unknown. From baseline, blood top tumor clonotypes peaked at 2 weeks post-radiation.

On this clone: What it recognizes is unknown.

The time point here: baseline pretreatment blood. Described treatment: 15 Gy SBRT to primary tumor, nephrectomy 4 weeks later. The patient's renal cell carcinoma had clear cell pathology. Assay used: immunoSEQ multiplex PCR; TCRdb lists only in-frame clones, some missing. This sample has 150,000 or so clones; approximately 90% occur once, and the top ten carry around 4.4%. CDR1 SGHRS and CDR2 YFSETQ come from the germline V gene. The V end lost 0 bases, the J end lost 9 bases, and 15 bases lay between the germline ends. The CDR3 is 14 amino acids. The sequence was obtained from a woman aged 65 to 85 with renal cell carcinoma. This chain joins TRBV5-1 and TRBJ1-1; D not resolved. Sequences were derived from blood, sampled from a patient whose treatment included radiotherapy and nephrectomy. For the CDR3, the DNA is TGCGCCAGCAGCTTGGATGGTTCCGCCGGCAAAGCTTTCTTT. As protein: CASSLDGSAGKAFF. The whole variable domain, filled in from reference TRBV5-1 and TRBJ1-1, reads KAGVTQTPRYLIKTRGQQVTLSCSPISGHRSVSWYQQTPGQGLQFLFEYFSETQRNKGNFPGRFSGRQFSNSRSEMNVSTLELGDSALYLCASSLDGSAGKAFFGQGTRLTVV.